This is a list of T cell receptor beta chains from one sample in a study of cytomegalovirus exposure and HLA in healthy donors. Repertoires were generated with immunoSEQ multiplex PCR, while TCRdb's copy carries only in-frame clones and drops some. The sample lists roughly 120,000 clones, under 80% occurring once. The sequenced material came from PBMCs. The receptors come from a woman aged 45-65 years in good health and CMV-seropositive. Each CDR3 is given with its conserved first and last residue. Each record gives: D gene, V gene, J gene, clone size, CDR3 protein, CDR3 DNA. The D gene is left open where the match is weak. Clone size, where shown, is once, few, many, or a class for clones that have expanded.

D: TRBD1
V: TRBV7-2
J: TRBJ2-7
size: -
CDR3: CASSPRTGDLDEQYF
DNA: TGTGCCAGCAGCCCGCGGACAGGGGACCTCGACGAGCAGTACTTC

D: TRBD2
V: TRBV10-3
J: TRBJ2-1
size: -
CDR3: CAIATLLAGGRNEQFF
DNA: TGTGCCATCGCTACCCTACTAGCGGGGGGGCGGAATGAGCAGTTCTTC

D: -
V: TRBV7-2
J: TRBJ2-1
size: -
CDR3: CASSAGQIHSYNEQFF
DNA: TGTGCCAGCAGCGCCGGACAGATACACTCCTACAATGAGCAGTTCTTC

D: TRBD2
V: TRBV10-3
J: TRBJ2-7
size: -
CDR3: CAISGLAGGHEQYF
DNA: TGTGCCATCAGCGGACTAGCGGGAGGCCACGAGCAGTACTTC

D: -
V: TRBV11-2
J: TRBJ2-7
size: -
CDR3: CASSLDGRGLYEQYF
DNA: TGTGCCAGCAGCTTAGATGGGCGGGGCCTCTACGAGCAGTACTTC

D: TRBD2
V: TRBV15
J: TRBJ2-1
size: -
CDR3: CAITSSGGPLNEQFF
DNA: TGTGCCATCACTTCTAGCGGGGGCCCGCTTAATGAGCAGTTCTTC

D: TRBD1
V: TRBV9
J: TRBJ1-2
size: -
CDR3: CASSPTGGAGGYTF
DNA: TGTGCCAGCAGTCCCACAGGGGGAGCGGGAGGCTACACCTTC

D: TRBD2
V: TRBV5-6
J: TRBJ2-5
size: -
CDR3: CASSLISGGSTQETQYF
DNA: TGTGCCAGCAGCTTGATTAGCGGGGGGTCGACTCAAGAGACCCAGTACTTC

D: -
V: TRBV5-6
J: TRBJ2-7
size: -
CDR3: CASREVAGGSYEQYF
DNA: TGTGCCAGCAGGGAGGTAGCTGGAGGATCCTACGAGCAGTACTTC

D: TRBD1
V: TRBV19
J: TRBJ1-1
size: -
CDR3: CASSIGQGMDTEAFF
DNA: TGTGCCAGTAGTATCGGACAGGGCATGGACACTGAAGCTTTCTTT

D: TRBD2
V: TRBV5-1
J: TRBJ2-7
size: -
CDR3: CASSLDLLAGSYEQYF
DNA: TGCGCCAGCAGCTTGGATCTACTAGCGGGATCGTACGAGCAGTACTTC

D: TRBD1
V: TRBV6-6
J: TRBJ2-7
size: -
CDR3: CASSPTGPYGEQYF
DNA: TGTGCCAGCAGTCCGACAGGGCCCTATGGGGAGCAGTACTTC

D: -
V: TRBV5-6
J: TRBJ1-1
size: once
CDR3: CASSRGALAEAFF
DNA: TGTGCCAGCAGCCGGGGAGCCCTCGCTGAAGCTTTCTTT

D: -
V: TRBV4-3
J: TRBJ2-7
size: -
CDR3: CASSQDLRQVGSYEQYF
DNA: TGCGCCAGCAGCCAAGATCTCCGACAGGTGGGGTCGTACGAGCAGTACTTC

D: TRBD2
V: TRBV25-1
J: TRBJ2-2
size: -
CDR3: CASSDTRRGAISGELFF
DNA: TGTGCCAGCAGTGACACCCGGCGGGGGGCGATTTCGGGGGAGCTGTTTTTT

D: -
V: TRBV15
J: TRBJ2-4
size: -
CDR3: CATSRKRYESGLDKNIQYF
DNA: TGTGCCACCAGCAGAAAACGATACGAATCAGGTTTGGACAAAAACATTCAGTACTTC

D: -
V: TRBV18
J: TRBJ2-7
size: -
CDR3: CASSQRELPYEQYF
DNA: TGTGCCAGCTCACAACGGGAGTTGCCCTACGAGCAGTACTTC

D: TRBD2
V: TRBV9
J: TRBJ2-5
size: -
CDR3: CASSVGGGETQYF
DNA: TGTGCCAGCAGCGTAGGGGGGGGAGAGACCCAGTACTTC

D: TRBD2
V: TRBV7-2
J: TRBJ2-1
size: -
CDR3: CASSPGLAAYNEQFF
DNA: TGTGCCAGCAGCCCCGGACTAGCGGCGTACAATGAGCAGTTCTTC

D: TRBD1
V: TRBV27
J: TRBJ2-7
size: -
CDR3: CASSLSGGVYEQYF
DNA: TGTGCCAGCAGTTTGTCAGGGGGAGTATACGAGCAGTACTTC

D: TRBD1
V: TRBV5-5
J: TRBJ1-5
size: -
CDR3: CASSFGLDREAQHF
DNA: TGTGCCAGCAGCTTCGGCCTGGACAGGGAAGCCCAGCATTTT

D: TRBD2
V: TRBV4-2
J: TRBJ2-3
size: few
CDR3: CASSQAGGSTDTQYF
DNA: TGTGCCAGCAGCCAAGCGGGGGGGAGCACAGATACGCAGTATTTT

D: -
V: TRBV18
J: TRBJ2-3
size: few
CDR3: CASSPPTTDTQYF
DNA: TGTGCCAGCTCACCACCGACTACAGATACGCAGTATTTT

D: -
V: TRBV9
J: TRBJ2-7
size: -
CDR3: CASSVGAGISYEQYF
DNA: TGTGCCAGCAGCGTAGGGGCAGGCATCTCCTACGAGCAGTACTTC

D: -
V: TRBV5-4
J: TRBJ1-2
size: -
CDR3: CASSLGSFDGGDTF
DNA: TGTGCCAGCAGCTTGGGGTCCTTCGACGGGGGGGACACCTTC

D: TRBD1
V: TRBV5-1
J: TRBJ2-7
size: -
CDR3: CASSRDRGSYEQYF
DNA: TGCGCCAGCAGCCGAGACAGGGGCTCCTACGAGCAGTACTTC

D: TRBD1
V: TRBV7-6
J: TRBJ2-1
size: -
CDR3: CASSPGQGFYNEQFF
DNA: TGTGCCAGCAGCCCCGGACAGGGATTCTACAATGAGCAGTTCTTC

D: TRBD2
V: TRBV5-1
J: TRBJ2-7
size: -
CDR3: CASSNPSGPRVEQYF
DNA: TGCGCCAGCAGCAACCCTAGCGGGCCCCGCGTGGAGCAGTACTTC

D: -
V: TRBV2
J: TRBJ2-2
size: -
CDR3: CASSPLQNTGELFF
DNA: TGTGCCAGCAGTCCTTTACAGAACACCGGGGAGCTGTTTTTT

D: -
V: TRBV7-3
J: TRBJ2-5
size: -
CDR3: CASSLQAVDKTQYF
DNA: TGTGCCAGCAGCTTACAAGCGGTTGATAAGACCCAGTACTTC

D: TRBD1
V: TRBV5-4
J: TRBJ1-6
size: -
CDR3: CASSPRQGDNSPLHF
DNA: TGTGCCAGCAGCCCTCGGCAGGGGGATAATTCACCCCTCCACTTT

D: -
V: TRBV15
J: TRBJ2-3
size: -
CDR3: CATSSLGRGGTDTQYF
DNA: TGTGCCACCAGCTCTCTAGGGAGGGGGGGAACAGATACGCAGTATTTT

D: TRBD1
V: TRBV5-1
J: TRBJ1-2
size: -
CDR3: CASSPLMTGPGGYTF
DNA: TGCGCCAGCAGCCCTCTCATGACAGGGCCGGGTGGCTACACCTTC

D: -
V: TRBV9
J: TRBJ1-1
size: -
CDR3: CASSVDPPGAKNTEAFF
DNA: TGTGCCAGCAGCGTAGACCCCCCAGGGGCTAAGAACACTGAAGCTTTCTTT

D: -
V: TRBV4-1
J: TRBJ1-2
size: -
CDR3: CASSQEFRTSQTGGYTF
DNA: TGCGCCAGCAGCCAAGAATTCCGGACAAGTCAAACAGGGGGCTACACCTTC

D: TRBD2
V: TRBV7-2
J: TRBJ2-4
size: -
CDR3: CASSTLRISGGAGKNIQYF
DNA: TGTGCCAGCAGCACTCTGCGTATTAGCGGGGGGGCCGGCAAAAACATTCAGTACTTC

D: -
V: TRBV2
J: TRBJ1-5
size: -
CDR3: CASRLGGSQPQHF
DNA: TGTGCCAGCAGGTTGGGAGGATCTCAGCCCCAGCATTTT

D: TRBD2
V: TRBV5-1
J: TRBJ2-1
size: -
CDR3: CASSSGLAGGSGSYNEQFF
DNA: TGCGCCAGCAGCTCCGGACTAGCGGGAGGGTCGGGCTCCTACAATGAGCAGTTCTTC

D: TRBD2
V: TRBV7-6
J: TRBJ2-1
size: -
CDR3: CASSHSGGTYNEQFF
DNA: TGTGCCAGCAGCCATAGCGGGGGAACTTACAATGAGCAGTTCTTC

D: TRBD2
V: TRBV7-2
J: TRBJ2-5
size: -
CDR3: CASSDGGRARETQYF
DNA: TGTGCCAGCAGCGATGGCGGGAGGGCCAGGGAGACCCAGTACTTC

D: -
V: TRBV7-3
J: TRBJ1-1
size: -
CDR3: CASSYGAGSTEAFF
DNA: TGTGCCAGCAGCTATGGGGCCGGGAGCACTGAAGCTTTCTTT

D: TRBD2
V: TRBV7-2
J: TRBJ2-2
size: few
CDR3: CASSQMGLAGGGELFF
DNA: TGTGCCAGCAGCCAAATGGGGTTAGCGGGAGGCGGGGAGCTGTTTTTT

D: -
V: TRBV19
J: TRBJ1-5
size: -
CDR3: CASSMPQFNQPQHF
DNA: TGTGCCAGTAGTATGCCACAGTTCAATCAGCCCCAGCATTTT

D: TRBD1
V: TRBV5-4
J: TRBJ1-1
size: -
CDR3: CASSPTGMAEAFF
DNA: TGTGCCAGCAGCCCGACAGGGATGGCTGAAGCTTTCTTT

D: -
V: TRBV7-2
J: TRBJ1-5
size: once
CDR3: CASSPGQPGNQPQHF
DNA: TGTGCCAGCAGCCCAGGACAGCCGGGCAATCAGCCCCAGCATTTT

D: TRBD1
V: TRBV9
J: TRBJ1-3
size: -
CDR3: CASSPPGTGRGNTIYF
DNA: TGTGCCAGCAGCCCTCCCGGGACAGGGAGAGGAAACACCATATATTTT

D: TRBD1
V: TRBV11-3
J: TRBJ2-5
size: few
CDR3: CASSLGGQGLETQYF
DNA: TGTGCCAGCAGCTTAGGGGGACAGGGGCTGGAGACCCAGTACTTC

D: TRBD1
V: TRBV4-3
J: TRBJ1-2
size: few
CDR3: CASSQWGTGNYGYTF
DNA: TGCGCCAGCAGCCAATGGGGGACAGGGAACTATGGCTACACCTTC

D: -
V: TRBV29-1
J: TRBJ1-1
size: -
CDR3: CSVERELNTEAFF
DNA: TGCAGCGTTGAACGTGAGTTGAACACTGAAGCTTTCTTT

D: -
V: TRBV7-2
J: TRBJ2-7
size: -
CDR3: CASSPWDSPYEQYF
DNA: TGTGCCAGCAGCCCGTGGGACTCTCCCTACGAGCAGTACTTC

D: -
V: TRBV9
J: TRBJ1-5
size: few
CDR3: CASSVAGNWPQHF
DNA: TGTGCCAGCAGCGTAGCCGGGAACTGGCCCCAGCATTTT

D: -
V: TRBV29-1
J: TRBJ2-1
size: -
CDR3: CSVTHRDEQFF
DNA: TGCAGCGTTACACACAGGGACGAGCAGTTCTTC

D: -
V: TRBV7-6
J: TRBJ2-1
size: -
CDR3: CASSFRGGEQFF
DNA: TGTGCCAGCAGCTTCAGGGGTGGTGAGCAGTTCTTC

D: TRBD2
V: TRBV4-1
J: TRBJ2-3
size: -
CDR3: CASSQAPRLAGMRTDTQYF
DNA: TGCGCCAGCAGCCAAGCCCCCCGACTAGCGGGGATGCGCACAGATACGCAGTATTTT

D: -
V: TRBV6-5
J: TRBJ2-1
size: once
CDR3: CASNTGYNEQFF
DNA: TGTGCCAGCAATACAGGCTACAATGAGCAGTTCTTC

D: -
V: TRBV5-4
J: TRBJ2-3
size: -
CDR3: CASSLVWQSGGGTDTQYF
DNA: TGTGCCAGCAGCTTGGTGTGGCAATCTGGCGGGGGCACAGATACGCAGTATTTT

D: -
V: TRBV19
J: TRBJ1-1
size: -
CDR3: CASSTPGEFTEAFF
DNA: TGTGCCAGTAGTACCCCCGGGGAGTTCACTGAAGCTTTCTTT

D: -
V: TRBV18
J: TRBJ2-7
size: -
CDR3: CASANRGLGPYEQYF
DNA: TGTGCCAGCGCCAATAGGGGACTGGGACCCTACGAGCAGTACTTC

D: TRBD2
V: TRBV5-1
J: TRBJ2-7
size: -
CDR3: CASSLASGGAGEQYF
DNA: TGCGCCAGCAGCTTGGCGAGCGGGGGGGCGGGGGAGCAGTACTTC